Described below is a single T cell receptor beta chain sequence and its context. The data stem from a study of blood T cell repertoires in COVID-19. The J segment lost 0 bases and the V segment lost 5 bases, leaving 6 bases of the junction unmatched. Germline V gene sequence: CDR1 SGHAT, CDR2 FQNNGV. The CDR3 loop spans 18 amino acids. In the original workflow: Estimates of nucleated cell counts were drawn from the amplification of reference gene primers. The data were produced by immunoSEQ multiplex PCR, yet TCRdb's version contains in-frame clones alone and is incomplete. The V and J calls and clone size were taken over from that table, and D and trimming were inferred from the DNA. The sample includes about 180,000 clones, approximately 83% of them seen just once.

Sequencing input: peripheral blood. This chain uses TRBV11-2 with TRBJ2-5; TRBD2 aligns across 16 bases. The origin of this receptor is a man between 60 and 70 years old with acute or convalescent COVID-19. The CDR3 DNA is TGTGCCAGCAGCAAAGGGACTAGCGGGAGGGCTAACCAAGAGACCCAGTACTTC. Translated: CASSKGTSGRANQETQYF.